Sequencing of this T cell receptor beta chain was carried out in a study of blood T cells in healthy people across ages. Whole-study results and caveats: Long-lived donors exceeded aged donors in naive CD4+ cells and diversity.

Through a sample-barcoded 5' primer and a J-beta primer mix, a second PCR was run for roughly 6 to 12 cycles. The authors tagged each cDNA molecule using a template-switch adaptor with 12 random nucleotides. Via MiXCR, TCRdb re-called the 5' RACE reads, giving one row per CDR3 protein. Of approximately 770,000 distinct CDR3 sequences listed, roughly 60% were seen once; the top ten hold roughly 22%. The sample holds a few counts of this clonotype. The antigen remains unidentified. The CDR3 extends over 17 amino acids. The V end was cut by 4 bases, the J end by 2 bases, with 19 bases between. Germline lookup yields CDR1 MNHEY and CDR2 SVGEGT.

The sequence derives from a man younger than 40 in good health. The V call is TRBV6-2 or TRBV6-3, the J call TRBJ2-3; no clear D. The sample comprised blood. The CDR3 coding sequence is TGTGCCAGCAGTTTCACAGCGTCGGGTCGGACCACAGATACGCAGTATTTT. It yields the protein CASSFTASGRTTDTQYF.